One and the same sample provided the 21 T cell receptor beta chains below, sequenced in a study of OX40 agonist ivuxolimab in advanced cancers. Sequencing used immunoSEQ multiplex PCR; TCRdb keeps in-frame clones, though not all of them. The sample shows under 80,000 clones, about 85% of them seen only once. The sequenced sample was CD4+ or CD8+ T cells sorted from blood, obtained in a trial of the OX40 agonist ivuxolimab. These receptors all come from an adult with an advanced solid tumor such as melanoma, head and neck, liver or kidney cancer.

The rearrangement links TRBV11-2 to TRBJ2-1; 12 bases map to TRBD1. Germline CDR1 and CDR2: SGHAT and FQNNGV. This CDR3 has 18 residues. Losses at the gene ends were 2 bases for V and 7 bases for J; bases not matched to a gene: 12. Written as DNA, the CDR3 is TGTGCCAGCAGCTTACGTGGGACAGGGGGCCTGTTGGGAAATGAGCAGTTCTTC. Its protein product is CASSLRGTGGLLGNEQFF.

The V and J genes are TRBV5-1 and TRBJ2-3; 9 bases map to TRBD1. The CDR3 loop spans 16 amino acids. V was clipped by 7 bases and J by 6 bases; unmatched bases: 15. The germline V gene has CDR1 SGHRS and CDR2 YFSETQ. The CDR3 region is CASRWEQGAFVDTQYF. In nucleotides, the CDR3 is TGCGCCAGCCGCTGGGAACAGGGGGCCTTCGTGGATACGCAGTATTTT.

This clone was seen only once. The chain recombines TRBV28 with TRBJ2-5, with 11 bases that match TRBD2. The junction had 8 bases not matched to a gene; V was cut back by 3 bases and J by 2 bases. The CDR3 consists of 17 residues. CDR1 and CDR2 (germline): MDHEN, SYDVKM. Here the CDR3 reads CASSFLELAGAQETQYF. CDR3 DNA: TGTGCCAGCAGTTTTCTTGAACTAGCGGGGGCACAAGAGACCCAGTACTTC.

The V gene is TRBV30, the J gene TRBJ2-3; D not resolved. CDR3 length: 12 amino acids. CDR1 and CDR2 (germline): GTSNPN, SVGIG (reference sequence). V was cut by 0 bases and J by 6 bases, with 7 bases left in between. The CDR3 loop reads CAWSVRGDTQYF. DNA for the CDR3: TGTGCCTGGAGTGTACGTGGGGATACGCAGTATTTT. Supplemented by reference TRBV30 and TRBJ2-3, the full variable domain reads SQTIHQWPATLVQPVGSPLSLECTVEGTSNPNLYWYRQAAGRGLQLLFYSVGIGQISSEVPQNLSASRPQDRQFILSSKKLLLSDSGFYLCAWSVRGDTQYFGPGTRLTVL.

The J gene is TRBJ2-7, the V gene TRBV23-1; 7 bases map to TRBD1. TRBV23-1 is an open reading frame whose function is uncertain. CDR3 size: 17 residues. Losses at the gene ends were 0 bases for V and 1 base for J; bases not matched to a gene: 9. Here the CDR3 reads CASSQSKTDRESYEQYF. CDR3 DNA sequence: TGCGCCAGCAGTCAATCGAAAACAGACAGGGAATCCTACGAGCAGTACTTC.

The chain combines TRBV7-3 with TRBJ2-1; TRBD2 aligns across 9 bases. Germline V gene data show CDR1 as SGHTA and CDR2 as FQGTGA. J lost 2 bases, V lost 5 bases, and 7 bases had no gene match. CDR3 length: 16 amino acids. CDR3 DNA: TGTGCCAGCAGCCAACAGGGGACTAGCACCTACAATGAGCAGTTCTTC. This gives the protein CASSQQGTSTYNEQFF.

The chain has TRBV9 and TRBJ2-3; the D call may be TRBD1 or TRBD2 (5 bases each). This CDR3 has 14 amino acids. Deletions cut 3 bases from V and 6 bases from J, with 14 bases between. CDR1 and CDR2 (germline): SGDLS, YYNGEE. The CDR3 spells CASSAGSSGDTQYF. For the CDR3, the DNA is TGTGCCAGCAGCGCAGGGAGCTCTGGGGATACGCAGTATTTT.

J is TRBJ2-5 and V is TRBV5-5; D gene uncertain. Trimming shortened V by 1 base and J by 5 bases, and 3 bases separated the two germline ends. The CDR3 covers 11 residues. Germline V gene sequence: CDR1 SGHKS, CDR2 YYEKEE (reference sequence). CDR3 region: CASSLYETQYF. Here the CDR3 DNA reads TGTGCCAGCAGCTTGTACGAGACCCAGTACTTC.

The V and J genes are TRBV9 and TRBJ2-7; D remains ambiguous. The germline CDR1 and CDR2 sequences are SGDLS and YYNGEE. The CDR3 covers 14 residues. Trimming stripped 3 bases from V and 5 bases from J, with 15 bases between. CDR3 residues: CASSGPQSRDEQYF. The CDR3 nucleotides read TGTGCCAGCAGCGGCCCTCAGTCCCGCGACGAGCAGTACTTC.

The chain couples TRBV7-9 to TRBJ1-2, with 7 bases aligning to TRBD1. V gave up 6 bases and J gave up 5 bases; unmatched junction bases: 3. The V gene's germline CDR1 is SEHNR and CDR2 FQNEAQ (reference sequence). This CDR3 spans 12 amino acids. CDR3 sequence (DNA): TGTGCCAGCAGGGCAGGGGGGTATGGCTACACCTTC. Amino acids: CASRAGGYGYTF.

The table lists this clone with a few counts. The chain recombines TRBV9 with TRBJ1-6, with 9 positions matching TRBD1. The V gene's germline CDR1 is SGDLS and CDR2 YYNGEE. This CDR3 region has 14 residues. The V segment lost 4 bases and the J segment 10 bases; nucleotides outside the gene matches: 6. The CDR3 DNA reads as TGTGCCAGCAGCACTCGGGACAGGGACTCACCCCTCCACTTT. It is translated as CASSTRDRDSPLHF.

This sequence joins TRBV29-1 and TRBJ1-3, with TRBD1 matching 9 bases. Germline V gene sequence: CDR1 SQVTM, CDR2 ANQGSEA. Unmatched junction bases numbered 8, after V lost 7 bases and J lost 1 base. This CDR3 has 15 residues. The CDR3 sequence: CSATGQGGSGNTIYF. As DNA, the CDR3 is TGCAGCGCGACGGGACAGGGTGGTTCTGGAAACACCATATATTTT.

The V gene is TRBV15, the J gene TRBJ2-3; TRBD1 agrees at 8 bases. After removal of 3 bases from V and 1 base from J, the junction contained 3 bases not matched to a gene. Germline CDR1 and CDR2: LNHNV and YYDKDF (reference sequence). The CDR3 is made up of 15 amino acids. The CDR3 spells CATSRTDRGTDTQYF. The CDR3, as DNA: TGTGCCACCAGCAGGACGGACAGGGGCACAGATACGCAGTATTTT.

The chain carries TRBV7-6 and TRBJ1-5; D uncertain. The CDR3 consists of 13 residues. V shed 1 base and J shed 3 bases, with 4 bases lying between them. In germline, CDR1 is SGHVS, CDR2 FNYEAQ. The CDR3 DNA follows: TGTGCCAGCAGCTTAGGGACCAATCAGCCCCAGCATTTT. Protein product: CASSLGTNQPQHF.

This sequence joins TRBV28 and TRBJ1-2; TRBD1 matches 7 bases. Germline assignment: CDR1 MDHEN and CDR2 SYDVKM. This CDR3 is 16 amino acids long. J gave up 0 bases and V 4 bases, and 8 bases lay outside the gene matches. In DNA form, the CDR3 reads TGTGCCAGCAGTTCAGGGGGAACCGAAGCTAACTATGGCTACACCTTC. As protein: CASSSGGTEANYGYTF.

A single count supports this clone. The V gene is TRBV18, the J gene TRBJ2-7; TRBD2 agrees at 7 bases. With V trimmed by 6 bases and J by 2 bases, 7 bases remained unmatched. Germline V lookup: CDR1 KGHSH, CDR2 LQKENI. The CDR3 extends over 14 amino acids. Written as DNA, the CDR3 is TGTGCCAGCTCGCCCACTAGCGAGGCCTACGAGCAGTACTTC. As protein: CASSPTSEAYEQYF.

CDR3 sequence reads: CASSVGSGARETQYF. CDR3 in DNA: TGTGCCAGCAGCGTCGGCAGCGGGGCCCGGGAGACCCAGTACTTC. The rearrangement joins TRBV9 to TRBJ2-5, with 7 bases aligning to TRBD2. Germline V gene lookup returns CDR1 SGDLS and CDR2 YYNGEE. The CDR3 is 15 amino acids. The V and J ends lost 2 bases and 5 bases, in that order; junction bases with no gene match: 9.

This rearrangement joins TRBV11-2 to TRBJ2-1; 9 positions agree with TRBD2. The CDR3 consists of 16 residues. V trimming: 5 bases; J trimming: 2 bases; junction bases outside the gene matches: 7. Germline CDR1 and CDR2: SGHAT and FQNNGV. The DNA for the CDR3 is TGTGCCAGCAGCCGTAGACTAGCGGAGACCTACAATGAGCAGTTCTTC. It translates to CASSRRLAETYNEQFF.

V gene TRBV7-9 combines with J gene TRBJ2-7; no clear D. Germline assignment: CDR1 SEHNR and CDR2 FQNEAQ (reference sequence). The germline V and J ends were trimmed by 4 bases and 4 bases, with 14 bases remaining between them. The CDR3 consists of 14 residues. CDR3 residues: CASSSAWGRYEQYF. DNA for the CDR3: TGTGCCAGCAGCTCTGCCTGGGGTAGGTACGAGCAGTACTTC.

V gene TRBV28 combines with J gene TRBJ1-5; D uncertain. From germline, CDR1 is MDHEN and CDR2 SYDVKM. This CDR3 has 15 amino acids. V lost 3 bases to trimming and J lost 0 bases, with 9 bases between them. CDR3 sequence: CASSLRVHSNQPQHF. The CDR3 nucleotides are TGTGCCAGCAGTTTGCGAGTTCATAGCAATCAGCCCCAGCATTTT.

V gene TRBV9 combines with J gene TRBJ2-1, with D uncertain. V was pared by 0 bases and J by 8 bases, with 6 bases between. Germline-derived CDR1 and CDR2 are SGDLS and YYNGEE. CDR3 length: 12 amino acids. CDR3 loop: CASSVAGDEQFF. The CDR3 nucleotides are TGTGCCAGCAGCGTAGCGGGTGATGAGCAGTTCTTC. Full variable domain (rest looked up from reference TRBV9 and TRBJ2-1): DSGVTQTPKHLITATGQRVTLRCSPRSGDLSVYWYQQSLDQGLQFLIQYYNGEERAKGNILERFSAQQFPDLHSELNLSSLELGDSALYFCASSVAGDEQFFGPGTRLTVL.